This TCR beta chain was identified in a study of cytomegalovirus exposure and HLA in healthy donors. The CDR3 runs 13 residues. Germline V CDR1 and CDR2: SQVTM, ANQGSEA. The PCR was carried out with 60 Vbeta primers and 13 Jbeta primers. Authors' data handling: The authors later counted roughly 79 million unique TCR beta chains, some 11 million of them shared. TCRdb's table, derived via immunoSEQ multiplex PCR, lists solely in-frame clones and lacks some. V, J and clone size derive from that table, while D and trimming were established from the DNA sequence. The table records under 90,000 clones, approximately 71% of them present only once.

The sample consisted of PBMCs. This sequence was found in a man between 40 and 49 years old in good health and CMV-seronegative. The rearrangement links TRBV29-1 to TRBJ2-5, with TRBD1 matching 9 bases. TRBJ2-7 matches the DNA end more closely, so the J call is doubtful. This CDR3 is CSVGGGQGYEQYF. The CDR3 DNA sequence: TGCAGCGTTGGGGGGGGACAGGGATACGAGCAGTACTTC.